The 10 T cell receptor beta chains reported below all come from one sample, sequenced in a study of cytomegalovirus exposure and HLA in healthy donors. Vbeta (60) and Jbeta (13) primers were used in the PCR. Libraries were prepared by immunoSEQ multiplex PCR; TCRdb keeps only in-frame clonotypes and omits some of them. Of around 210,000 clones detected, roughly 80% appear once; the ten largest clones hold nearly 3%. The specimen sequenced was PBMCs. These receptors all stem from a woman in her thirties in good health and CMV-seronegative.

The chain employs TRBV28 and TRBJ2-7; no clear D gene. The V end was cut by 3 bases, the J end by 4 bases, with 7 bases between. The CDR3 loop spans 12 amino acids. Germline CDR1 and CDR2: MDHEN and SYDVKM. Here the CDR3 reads CASSFRLYEQYF. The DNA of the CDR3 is TGTGCCAGCAGTTTTAGACTTTACGAGCAGTACTTC.

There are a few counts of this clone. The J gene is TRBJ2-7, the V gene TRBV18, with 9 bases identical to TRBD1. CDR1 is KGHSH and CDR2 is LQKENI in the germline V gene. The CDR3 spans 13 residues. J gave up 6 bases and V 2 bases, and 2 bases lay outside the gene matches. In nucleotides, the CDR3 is TGTGCCAGCTCACCATTGGACAGGGGCGAGCAGTACTTC. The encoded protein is CASSPLDRGEQYF.

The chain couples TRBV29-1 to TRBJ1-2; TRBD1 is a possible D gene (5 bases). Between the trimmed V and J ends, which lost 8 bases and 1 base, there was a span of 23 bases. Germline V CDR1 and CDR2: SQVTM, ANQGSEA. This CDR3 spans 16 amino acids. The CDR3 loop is CSSHIVGGTLNYGYTF. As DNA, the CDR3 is TGCAGCTCTCACATTGTGGGGGGAACCCTTAACTATGGCTACACCTTC.

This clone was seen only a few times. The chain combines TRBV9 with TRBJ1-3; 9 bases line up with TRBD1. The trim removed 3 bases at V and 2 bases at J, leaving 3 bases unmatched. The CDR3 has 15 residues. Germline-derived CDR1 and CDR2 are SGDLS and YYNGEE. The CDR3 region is CASSAGQGTGNTIYF. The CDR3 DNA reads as TGTGCCAGCAGCGCAGGACAGGGGACTGGAAACACCATATATTTT. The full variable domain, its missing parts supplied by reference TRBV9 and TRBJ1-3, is DSGVTQTPKHLITATGQRVTLRCSPRSGDLSVYWYQQSLDQGLQFLIQYYNGEERAKGNILERFSAQQFPDLHSELNLSSLELGDSALYFCASSAGQGTGNTIYFGEGSWLTVV.

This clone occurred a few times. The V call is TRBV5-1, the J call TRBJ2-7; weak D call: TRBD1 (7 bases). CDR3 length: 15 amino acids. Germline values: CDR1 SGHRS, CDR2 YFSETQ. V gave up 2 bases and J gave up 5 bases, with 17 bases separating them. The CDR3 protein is CASSLGGGAWDEQYF. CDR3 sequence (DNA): TGCGCCAGCAGCTTAGGAGGGGGCGCTTGGGACGAGCAGTACTTC. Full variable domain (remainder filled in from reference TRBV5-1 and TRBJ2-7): KAGVTQTPRYLIKTRGQQVTLSCSPISGHRSVSWYQQTPGQGLQFLFEYFSETQRNKGNFPGRFSGRQFSNSRSEMNVSTLELGDSALYLCASSLGGGAWDEQYFGPGTRLTVT.

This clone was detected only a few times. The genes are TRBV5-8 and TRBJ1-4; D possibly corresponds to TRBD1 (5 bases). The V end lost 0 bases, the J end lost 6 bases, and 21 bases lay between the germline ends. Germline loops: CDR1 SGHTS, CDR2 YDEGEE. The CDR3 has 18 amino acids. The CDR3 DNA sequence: TGTGCCAGCAGCTTGGCCTCTGGGGCTCCTGGACGGTATGAAAAACTGTTTTTT. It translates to CASSLASGAPGRYEKLFF. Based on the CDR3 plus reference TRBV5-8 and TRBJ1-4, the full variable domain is EAGVTQSPTHLIKTRGQQATLRCSPISGHTSVYWYQQALGLGLQFLLWYDEGEERNRGNFPPRFSGRQFPNYSSELNVNALELEDSALYLCASSLASGAPGRYEKLFFGSGTQLSVL.

In DNA form, the CDR3 reads TGCGCCAGCAGCTTGGGGCCTAGCGGGCATGGGCAGTCTCGGGAGCAGTACTTC. Protein product: CASSLGPSGHGQSREQYF. V is TRBV5-1 and J is TRBJ2-7; 8 nucleotides align to TRBD2. The CDR3 is 18 amino acids. CDR1 and CDR2 from the germline V gene are SGHRS and YFSETQ. The V and J ends lost 0 bases and 7 bases, in that order; junction bases with no gene match: 18.

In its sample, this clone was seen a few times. CDR3 bases: TGTGCCAGTAGTATAGCTAGCACGGCGGCCTATGGCTACACCTTC. As protein: CASSIASTAAYGYTF. The V call is TRBV19, the J call TRBJ1-2, with unresolved D. Trimming pared 1 base from V and 4 bases from J, leaving 13 bases between. CDR3 length: 15 amino acids. The germline V gene has CDR1 LNHDA and CDR2 SQIVND (reference sequence).

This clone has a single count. This chain's CDR3 is CSCGVDGGYTF. In nucleotides, the CDR3 is TGCAGTTGCGGGGTGGATGGTGGCTACACCTTC. V gene TRBV29-1 combines with J gene TRBJ1-2; D not certain. The length of the CDR3 is 11 residues. Germline V CDR1 and CDR2: SQVTM, ANQGSEA.

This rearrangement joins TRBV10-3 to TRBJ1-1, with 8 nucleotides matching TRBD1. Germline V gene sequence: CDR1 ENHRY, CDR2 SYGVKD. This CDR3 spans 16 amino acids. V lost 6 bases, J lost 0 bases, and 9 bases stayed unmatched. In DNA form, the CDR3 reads TGTGCCATCAGACAGGACAGGGCCCGCATGAACACTGAAGCTTTCTTT. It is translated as CAIRQDRARMNTEAFF.